This TCR beta chain was obtained from a study of T-cell memory formation after mild COVID-19. The study, taken as a whole, reports: Clones that got smaller from day 15 to 85 had even CD4/CD8, while clones growing later tipped toward CD4+.

Libraries for TCRalpha and TCRbeta carried sample barcodes and unique molecular identifiers via 5'RACE. TCRdb re-derived calls from the 5' RACE reads in MiXCR, one entry per CDR3 protein. The sample yields under 110,000 distinct CDR3 sequences, about 18% seen once. The CDR3 loop spans 17 amino acids. Trimming left V 4 bases short and J 7 bases short, with 23 bases between. Germline V gene lookup returns CDR1 SGHVS and CDR2 FNYEAQ. Comments on this clonotype: Its matching antigen is unknown.

The sample consisted of PBMCs or a T cell subset sorted from them (not recorded which). The chain combines TRBV7-6 with TRBJ2-1, with a tentative D call TRBD2 (6 bases). The TCR was taken from an adult woman who had mild COVID-19 (a few samples of this study predate the infection). Cell type and time point are not known. For the CDR3, the DNA is TGTGCCAGCAGCTCTAGAGGTAGTAGCGGCCGCCTGAATGAGCAGTTCTTC. Translation gives CASSSRGSSGRLNEQFF.